This TCR beta chain was captured by sequencing in a study of T cell changes during pregnancy in multiple sclerosis. TCRdb keeps only in-frame clones here, not all; method: immunoSEQ multiplex PCR. Of 45,000 to 60,000 clones detected, 85% to 95% appear once; the ten largest clones hold approximately 0.61%. Per germline, CDR1 MNHEY and CDR2 SVGAGI. Between the trimmed V and J ends, which lost 2 bases and 4 bases, there was a span of 12 bases. The CDR3 contains 15 residues. Sequencing used CD4+ T cells from peripheral blood mononuclear cells, obtained after pregnancy. The chain employs TRBV6-5 and TRBJ2-1; possibly TRBD2 for D (7 bases). The sequence was obtained from a female donor in good health, enrolled as a control in a pregnancy study. CDR3 residues: CASSYPRGGYNEQFF. In DNA form, the CDR3 reads TGTGCCAGCAGTTACCCGAGGGGGGGGTACAATGAGCAGTTCTTC.